This record concerns one T cell receptor (beta chain) sequence. The sample originates from a study of blood T cell repertoires in COVID-19. Data came from immunoSEQ multiplex PCR; TCRdb stores just in-frame clones and leaves some out. The sample includes 70,000 to 100,000 clones, around 90% of them seen just once. Sample: peripheral blood. The clonotype comes from an older woman with COVID-19, enrolled during active disease.

CDR3 in amino acids: CASSPDSYGYTF. The CDR3 region has the DNA TGTGCCAGCAGTCCCGACAGCTATGGCTACACCTTC. The gene calls are TRBV7-9 and TRBJ1-2; D perhaps matches TRBD1 (5 bases). This CDR3 is built from 12 residues. Trimming removed 6 bases from V and 4 bases from J, with 9 bases in between. From germline, CDR1 is SEHNR and CDR2 FQNEAQ (reference sequence).